What follows is one T cell receptor beta chain and its context. Germline V gives CDR1 MDHEN, CDR2 SYDVKM. The CDR3 is made up of 15 amino acids. Deletions cut 4 bases from V and 5 bases from J, with 17 bases between. This record belongs to a study of blood T cells in healthy people across ages. A second PCR, run for roughly 7 to 11 cycles, used a sample-barcoded 5' primer plus a J-beta primer mix. Every molecule of cDNA carried a tag from a template-switch adaptor with 12 random nucleotides. TCRdb re-derived calls from the 5' RACE reads in MiXCR, one entry per CDR3 protein. The sample records roughly 640,000 distinct CDR3 sequences, 25% to 35% being singletons.

The chain uses TRBV28 and TRBJ1-1; D perhaps matches TRBD1 (5 bases). This sequence was found in a woman of 80 years or more in good health. The sequencing input was blood. The CDR3 loop reads CASSSRLGTGTEAFF. DNA for the CDR3: TGTGCCAGCAGTTCCAGACTAGGGACTGGGACTGAAGCTTTCTTT.